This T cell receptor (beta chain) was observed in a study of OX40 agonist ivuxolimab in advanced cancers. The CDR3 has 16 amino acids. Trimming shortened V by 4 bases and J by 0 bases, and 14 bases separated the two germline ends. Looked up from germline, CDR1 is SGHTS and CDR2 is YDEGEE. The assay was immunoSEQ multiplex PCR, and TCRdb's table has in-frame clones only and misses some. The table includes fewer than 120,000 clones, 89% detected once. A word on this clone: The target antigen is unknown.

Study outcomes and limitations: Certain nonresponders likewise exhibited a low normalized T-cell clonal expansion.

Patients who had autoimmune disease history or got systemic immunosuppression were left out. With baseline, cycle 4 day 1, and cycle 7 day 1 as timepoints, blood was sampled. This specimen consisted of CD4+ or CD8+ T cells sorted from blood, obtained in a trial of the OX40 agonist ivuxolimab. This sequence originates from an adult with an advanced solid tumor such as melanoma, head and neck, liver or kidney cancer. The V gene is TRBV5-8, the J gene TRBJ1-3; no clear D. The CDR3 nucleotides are TGTGCCAGCAGCCCCGCTCCCAGCGTCTCTGGAAACACCATATATTTT. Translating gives CASSPAPSVSGNTIYF.